The 18 T cell receptor beta chains presented below share a single source sample, sequenced in a study of PD-1 blockade in classical Hodgkin lymphoma. The repertoire was sequenced with immunoSEQ multiplex PCR; TCRdb's copy has only in-frame clones and lacks some. The data hold tens of thousands of clones, with over 60% observed a single time. Time point in this sample: cycle 4 day 1 (C4D1), after five to seven weeks of nivolumab. Every one of the patients relapsed after autologous stem cell transplantation (brentuximab vedotin exposure was variable). This specimen consisted of peripheral blood mononuclear cells (PBMCs), obtained before the fourth cycle of nivolumab. The receptors shown here come from a human donor with classical Hodgkin lymphoma.

CDR3 protein: CASSVQGTSNQPQHF. CDR3 nucleotide sequence: TGTGCCAGCAGTGTTCAGGGAACAAGCAATCAGCCCCAGCATTTT. V gene TRBV2 combines with J gene TRBJ1-5; D perhaps matches TRBD1 (5 bases). V dropped 4 bases and J dropped 1 base, with 11 bases sitting between them. The CDR3 sequence is 15 residues long. CDR1 and CDR2 from the germline V gene are SNHLY and FYNNEI.

V gene TRBV11-2 combines with J gene TRBJ1-1, with a tentative D call TRBD1 (6 bases). The CDR3 totals 13 residues. Germline CDR1 SGHAT, CDR2 FQNNGV. V was clipped by 4 bases and J by 12 bases, with 18 bases between them. The CDR3 reads CASSYREGGRSFF. Here the CDR3 DNA reads TGTGCCAGCAGCTATAGGGAGGGGGGGAGGTCTTTCTTT.

V usage is TRBV6-5 and J usage is TRBJ1-2; TRBD1 aligns across 8 bases. CDR1 and CDR2 from the germline V gene are MNHEY and SVGAGI. Trimming took 6 bases from V and 3 from J; bases not matched to a gene: 6. CDR3 size: 14 residues. DNA for the CDR3: TGTGCCAGCAGGGACAGGGACCGGGACTATGGCTACACCTTC. This gives the protein CASRDRDRDYGYTF.

The chain combines TRBV2 with TRBJ1-4; D is undetermined. The CDR3 has 17 amino acids. The V gene lost 4 bases and the J gene lost 4 bases, with 19 bases spanning the gap. Per germline, CDR1 SNHLY and CDR2 FYNNEI. CDR3 sequence reads: CASSVAAVDNNNEKLFF. DNA for the CDR3: TGTGCCAGCAGTGTGGCGGCAGTCGATAACAATAATGAAAAACTGTTTTTT. The variable domain in full, completed from reference TRBV2 and TRBJ1-4, reads EPEVTQTPSHQVTQMGQEVILRCVPISNHLYFYWYRQILGQKVEFLVSFYNNEISEKSEIFDDQFSVERPDGSNFTLKIRSTKLEDSAMYFCASSVAAVDNNNEKLFFGSGTQLSVL.

This clone was seen more than once but under ten times. The chain carries TRBV5-6 and TRBJ2-1, with D possibly matching TRBD1 (5 bases). This CDR3 contains 12 residues. Germline CDR1 SGHDT, CDR2 YYEEEE. V was clipped by 0 bases and J by 7 bases, with 5 bases between them. The CDR3 sequence is CASSLAGNEQFF. CDR3 DNA sequence: TGTGCCAGCAGCTTGGCAGGGAATGAGCAGTTCTTC.

The chain carries TRBV5-6 and TRBJ2-5; 10 positions match TRBD1. Matching the DNA end better, TRBJ2-7 makes the J call doubtful. This CDR3 spans 14 amino acids. Germline CDR1 and CDR2: SGHDT and YYEEEE. The CDR3 nucleotides read TGTGCCAGCAGCTTGGTGACAGGGGGCGACGAGCAGTACTTC. The encoded protein is CASSLVTGGDEQYF.

This chain connects TRBV18 to TRBJ1-3, with D uncertain. The germline V and J ends were trimmed by 3 bases and 7 bases, with 10 bases remaining between them. This CDR3 spans 13 amino acids. From germline, CDR1 is KGHSH and CDR2 LQKENI. This CDR3 is CASSPTSGNTIYF. The CDR3 region has the DNA TGTGCCAGCTCACCCACTTCGGGGAACACCATATATTTT.

A few counts support this clone. The gene calls are TRBV4-2 and TRBJ1-2; D not certain. Trimming left V 0 bases short and J 3 bases short, with 11 bases between. The germline CDR1 and CDR2 sequences are LGHNA and YNFKEQ. CDR3 length equals 15 residues. CDR3 sequence reads: CASSQDISVDYGYTF. The CDR3 nucleotides are TGTGCCAGCAGCCAAGACATCAGTGTTGACTATGGCTACACCTTC.

The chain recombines TRBV12-5 with TRBJ2-1; D may correspond to TRBD1 or TRBD2 (7 bases each). Germline V gene sequence: CDR1 LGHNT, CDR2 FRNRAP. Trimming shortened V by 5 bases and J by 5 bases, and 19 bases separated the two germline ends. The CDR3 is made up of 16 amino acids. CDR3 amino acids: CASGQGGHLGNNEQFF. The CDR3 DNA reads TGTGCTAGTGGTCAGGGGGGGCACCTAGGGAACAATGAGCAGTTCTTC.

The chain couples TRBV10-3 to TRBJ2-7; D assignment may be TRBD1 or TRBD2 (5 bases each). Per germline, CDR1 ENHRY and CDR2 SYGVKD. The CDR3 length is 15 residues. The V end was cut by 5 bases, the J end by 5 bases, with 19 bases between. The CDR3 DNA reads as TGTGCCATCAGTCCGACGAGGGGCGATAGGAACGAGCAGTACTTC. Translated, it gives CAISPTRGDRNEQYF.

The chain links TRBV5-1 to TRBJ2-7; the match to TRBD2 covers 7 bases. Trimming removed 3 bases from V and 7 bases from J; junction bases left unmatched: 4. Germline loops: CDR1 SGHRS, CDR2 YFSETQ. The CDR3 totals 12 residues. The CDR3 nucleotides read TGCGCCAGCAGCTCGGGGGGTGGAGAGCAGTACTTC. It is translated as CASSSGGGEQYF. Drawing the rest from reference TRBV5-1 and TRBJ2-7, the complete variable domain is KAGVTQTPRYLIKTRGQQVTLSCSPISGHRSVSWYQQTPGQGLQFLFEYFSETQRNKGNFPGRFSGRQFSNSRSEMNVSTLELGDSALYLCASSSGGGEQYFGPGTRLTVT.

Of note for this clone: Lacking the conserved final phenylalanine or tryptophan, this CDR3 likely reflects a read error. V gene TRBV27 combines with J gene TRBJ2-7; a possible D gene is TRBD2 (6 bases). Germline CDR1 is MNHEY and CDR2 is SMNVEV (reference sequence). The V and J ends lost 6 bases and 1 base respectively, with 10 bases between them. The CDR3 loop spans 13 amino acids. The CDR3 DNA is TGTGCCAGCAGCGGGAGCCTATCCTACGAGCAGTACCTC. It codes for CASSGSLSYEQYL.

The V call is TRBV7-9, the J call TRBJ2-1, with 8 bases identical to TRBD1. V was clipped by 3 bases and J by 5 bases; unmatched bases: 6. CDR3 length equals 15 residues. In germline, CDR1 is SEHNR, CDR2 FQNEAQ (reference sequence). The CDR3 is CASSFSGGWDNEQFF. The CDR3 region has the DNA TGTGCCAGCAGCTTCTCAGGGGGCTGGGACAATGAGCAGTTCTTC. The complete variable domain, with remaining parts taken from reference TRBV7-9 and TRBJ2-1, reads DTGVSQNPRHKITKRGQNVTFRCDPISEHNRLYWYRQTLGQGPEFLTYFQNEAQLEKSRLLSDRFSAERPKGSFSTLEIQRTEQGDSAMYLCASSFSGGWDNEQFFGPGTRLTVL.

The chain couples TRBV19 to TRBJ1-1; weak D call: TRBD1 (5 bases). V shed 3 bases and J shed 3 bases, with 8 bases lying between them. This CDR3 has 13 residues. The germline CDR1 and CDR2 sequences are LNHDA and SQIVND (reference sequence). The CDR3 sequence: CASSMQGDTEAFF. The CDR3 region has the DNA TGTGCCAGTAGTATGCAGGGAGACACTGAAGCTTTCTTT. Supplemented by reference TRBV19 and TRBJ1-1, the full variable domain reads DGGITQSPKYLFRKEGQNVTLSCEQNLNHDAMYWYRQDPGQGLRLIYYSQIVNDFQKGDIAEGYSVSREKKESFPLTVTSAQKNPTAFYLCASSMQGDTEAFFGQGTRLTVV.

The chain carries TRBV5-4 and TRBJ1-2; 7 nucleotides agree with TRBD1. The V gene's germline CDR1 is SGHNT and CDR2 YYREEE (reference sequence). With V trimmed by 0 bases and J by 4 bases, 3 bases remained unmatched. The length of the CDR3 is 14 residues. The CDR3 DNA reads as TGTGCCAGCAGCTTGGCGGGACAGCGCTATGGCTACACCTTC. Its protein product is CASSLAGQRYGYTF.

This rearrangement joins TRBV4-3 to TRBJ1-2, with 10 bases that match TRBD1. V gave up 5 bases and J gave up 0 bases; unmatched junction bases: 3. Germline V gene sequence: CDR1 LGHNA, CDR2 YSLEER. CDR3 length equals 15 residues. CDR3: CASSKGQGSNYGYTF. The CDR3 nucleotides read TGCGCCAGCAGCAAGGGACAGGGGTCTAACTATGGCTACACCTTC.

V usage is TRBV6-6 and J usage is TRBJ2-7; D is possibly TRBD1 or TRBD2 (5 bases each). Trimming pared 6 bases from V and 2 bases from J, leaving 17 bases between. This CDR3 has 15 residues. Per the germline V gene, CDR1 is MNHNY and CDR2 is SVGAGI (reference sequence). CDR3 in amino acids: CASRGTGRSTYEQYF. CDR3 nucleotides: TGTGCCAGCAGAGGCACGGGACGCAGTACCTACGAGCAGTACTTC.

The V and J genes are TRBV5-1 and TRBJ2-7, with D perhaps assigned TRBD1 or TRBD2 (5 bases each). The germline V and J ends were trimmed by 4 bases and 5 bases, with 28 bases remaining between them. CDR1 SGHRS and CDR2 YFSETQ come from the germline V gene. CDR3 size: 18 residues. CDR3 coding DNA: TGCGCCAGCAGCGCCCGGGACGAGGGGTTTCTTAAGTCCCACGAGCAGTACTTC. Encoded protein: CASSARDEGFLKSHEQYF.